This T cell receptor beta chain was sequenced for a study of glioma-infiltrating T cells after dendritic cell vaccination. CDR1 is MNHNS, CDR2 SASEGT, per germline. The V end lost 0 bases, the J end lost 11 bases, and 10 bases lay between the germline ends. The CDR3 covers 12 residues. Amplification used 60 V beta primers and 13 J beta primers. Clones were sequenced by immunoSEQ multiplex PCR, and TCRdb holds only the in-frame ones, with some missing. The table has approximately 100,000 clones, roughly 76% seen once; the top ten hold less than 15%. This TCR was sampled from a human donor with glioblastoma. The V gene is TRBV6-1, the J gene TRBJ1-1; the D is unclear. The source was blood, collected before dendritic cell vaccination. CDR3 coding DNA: TGTGCCAGCAGTGAAGCAAGCCCGGAGGCTTTCTTT. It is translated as CASSEASPEAFF.